The present T cell receptor (beta chain) was sequenced within a study of CD8 T cells in ankylosing spondylitis. Whole-study results and caveats: Those disease-linked clones were CD8+; they were also relatively rare in peripheral blood. The study identified a TCR beta motif of roughly eight highly homologous variants that appeared characteristic of ankylosing spondylitis blood.

In this sample, this clonotype turned up a few times. Its cognate antigen is unknown. For TCR beta, libraries came from quantitative 5'-RACE with molecular barcodes. TCRdb re-called the 5' RACE reads with MiXCR, one entry per CDR3 protein. The table lists approximately 400,000 distinct CDR3 sequences, under 20% of them singletons. In germline, CDR1 is KGHSH, CDR2 LQKENI. V lost 4 bases and J lost 2, with 12 bases in between. The CDR3 is 14 amino acids. The clonotype was recovered from a male donor with ankylosing spondylitis. The chain is built from TRBV18 and TRBJ2-7; D might be TRBD2 (5 bases). The sequenced material came from blood, either unsorted or a sorted T cell fraction (not recorded which). The CDR3 loop is CASSRESSPYEQYF. The DNA for the CDR3 is TGTGCCAGCTCACGGGAGTCCTCCCCCTACGAGCAGTACTTC.